These 10 T cell receptor beta chains originate from one sample sequenced in a study of regulatory T cells in long-lasting Graves disease (dated by TCRdb to the early 2020s). What this sample's time point label stands for: newly diagnosed GD, antithyroid drugs for less than 3 months. For both TCR sequencing and RNA sequencing, RNA was extracted from PBMCs using TRIzol. Library creation used multiplex PCR. The sample was run on an Illumina HiSeq 4000. TCR beta libraries were built with iRepertoire HTBI primers and Arm-PCR amplification of CDR3 regions. TCRdb reworked the public reads: Q25 trimming with fastp, MiXCR clone assembly, productive beta chains retained. Rows matching on CDR3 protein sequence are summarized as one entry with the most common DNA and genes. Here the sample has about 310,000 distinct CDR3 sequences; over 15% occur a single time. Roughly 40% of the sample goes to the ten largest clones.

The specimen was peripheral blood mononuclear cells (PBMCs), collected at new diagnosis, from a patient treated with antithyroid drugs. All receptors come from a female donor with Graves disease.

This clonotype was seen a few times. The chain joins TRBV19 to TRBJ1-2, with a weak D call TRBD1 (5 bases). Germline loops: CDR1 LNHDA, CDR2 SQIVND (reference sequence). Trimming left V 3 bases short and J 2 bases short, with 16 bases between. This CDR3 is 16 amino acids long. As DNA, the CDR3 is TGTGCCAGTAGTATGAGTCTGGGGGGATTGAACTATGGCTACACCTTC. It specifies CASSMSLGGLNYGYTF.

This chain joins TRBV3-1 and TRBJ2-1, with 9 bases matching TRBD2. The CDR3 contains 14 residues. The trim removed 4 bases at V and 5 bases at J, leaving 3 bases unmatched. CDR1 LGHDT and CDR2 YNNKEL come from the germline V gene (reference sequence). The CDR3 sequence: CASSLERGDNEQFF. The CDR3 coding sequence is TGTGCCAGCAGCCTCGAGCGGGGGGACAATGAGCAGTTCTTC.

This clonotype was picked up a small number of times. The chain joins TRBV6-1 to TRBJ2-7, with D possibly TRBD1 on 5 matching bases. This CDR3 has 13 amino acids. Per the germline V gene, CDR1 is MNHNS and CDR2 is SASEGT. Trimming removed 5 bases from V and 3 bases from J, with 11 bases in between. CDR3 protein: CASSPGLDYEQYF. DNA of the CDR3: TGTGCCAGCAGTCCAGGGTTGGACTACGAGCAGTACTTC.

The V gene is TRBV20-1, the J gene TRBJ2-5; 8 positions match TRBD2. The CDR3 is 15 residues long. CDR1 DFQATT and CDR2 SNEGSKA come from the germline V gene (reference sequence). J gave up 2 bases and V 0 bases, and 5 bases lay outside the gene matches. CDR3 protein: CSARDGSGGQETQYF. CDR3 coding DNA: TGCAGTGCTAGAGATGGGAGCGGGGGACAAGAGACCCAGTACTTC.

The sample holds many counts of this clonotype. In DNA, the CDR3 is TGTGCCTGGAGTGAAGACAGGGGCAATCAGCCCCAGCATTTT. It translates to CAWSEDRGNQPQHF. The rearrangement uses TRBV30 and TRBJ1-5, with TRBD1 matching over 7 bases. The CDR3 is 14 amino acids. Germline V lookup: CDR1 GTSNPN, CDR2 SVGIG (reference sequence). Trimming took 1 base from V and 2 from J; bases not matched to a gene: 2.

The rearrangement uses TRBV12-5 and TRBJ2-2, with D possibly TRBD2 on 6 matching bases. CDR1 LGHNT and CDR2 FRNRAP come from the germline V gene. Between the trimmed V and J ends, which lost 0 bases and 0 bases, there was a span of 14 bases. The CDR3 runs to 18 residues. CDR3 nucleotide sequence: TGTGCTAGTGGTTTGGTATCGGCGGGGCACTCGAACACCGGGGAGCTGTTTTTT. Residues: CASGLVSAGHSNTGELFF.

In this sample, this clonotype turned up many times. The V gene is TRBV10-3, the J gene TRBJ2-4; 7 bases align to TRBD1. Per germline, CDR1 ENHRY and CDR2 SYGVKD. The CDR3 sequence is 17 residues long. The V and J ends lost 0 bases and 0 bases, in that order; junction bases with no gene match: 5. The CDR3 region has the DNA TGTGCCATCAGTGAGTCAACAGGGGCGGGAGCCAAAAACATTCAGTACTTC. Translation: CAISESTGAGAKNIQYF.

This clonotype was seen at least ten times. The genes are TRBV12-3 or TRBV12-4 and TRBJ2-5, with D uncertain. The CDR3 extends over 14 amino acids. The ends were cut back, 2 bases at V and 5 bases at J, with 12 bases in the middle. The CDR3 region has the DNA TGTGCCAGCAGTTTAAGTGTGGCAAGGGAGACCCAGTACTTC. This gives the protein CASSLSVARETQYF.

At least ten counts were recorded for this clonotype. The rearrangement links TRBV18 to TRBJ2-7, with unresolved D. The CDR3 contains 13 residues. Germline loops: CDR1 KGHSH, CDR2 LQKENI. Trimming took 3 bases from V and 5 from J, leaving 11 bases between them. In DNA form, the CDR3 reads TGTGCCAGCTCACCCTACGTGCTGAACGAGCAGTACTTC. Protein: CASSPYVLNEQYF. Drawing the rest from reference TRBV18 and TRBJ2-7, the complete variable domain is NAGVMQNPRHLVRRRGQEARLRCSPMKGHSHVYWYRQLPEEGLKFMVYLQKENIIDESGMPKERFSAEFPKEGPSILRIQQVVRGDSAAYFCASSPYVLNEQYFGPGTRLTVT.

This clonotype has just a few counts. J is TRBJ1-2 and V is TRBV6-1, with no clear D. CDR3 length: 14 residues. Germline CDR1 is MNHNS and CDR2 is SASEGT. Trimming took 4 bases from V and 5 from J, leaving 14 bases between them. CDR3 in DNA: TGTGCCAGCAGTGTCATTTCGGGCGGTTATGGCTACACCTTC. Protein: CASSVISGGYGYTF.